These 6 T cell receptor beta chains were all obtained from the same sample, sequenced in a study of T-cell memory formation after mild COVID-19. TCRdb re-called the 5' RACE reads through MiXCR, storing one row per CDR3 protein. The table has some 290,000 distinct CDR3 sequences, 15% to 20% seen once; the top ten hold roughly 23%. The sample comprised PBMCs or a T cell subset sorted from them (not recorded which). These receptors all stem from a young man who had mild COVID-19 (a few samples of this study predate the infection). Cell type and time point are not known.

This chain connects TRBV7-9 to TRBJ2-3; possible D gene TRBD1, 5 bases. Germline V lookup: CDR1 SEHNR, CDR2 FQNEAQ (reference sequence). Trimming cost V 1 base and J 6 bases, with 14 bases left between them. The CDR3 is 15 residues long. The CDR3 nucleotides are TGTGCCAGCAGCTTAGGCAGGGTTGATCCGGATACGCAGTATTTT. It yields the protein CASSLGRVDPDTQYF.

The rearrangement uses TRBV20-1 and TRBJ1-5, with TRBD1 matching over 7 bases. This CDR3 has 13 residues. The germline CDR1 and CDR2 sequences are DFQATT and SNEGSKA (reference sequence). V shed 3 bases, J shed 7 bases, and the junction held 6 bases outside the gene matches. The CDR3 sequence: CSARGQSEQPQHF. CDR3 nucleotide sequence: TGCAGTGCTAGGGGACAGTCGGAGCAGCCCCAGCATTTT.

This chain uses TRBV12-3 or TRBV12-4 with TRBJ1-1; unclear D gene. The CDR3 totals 12 residues. Trimming removed 4 bases from V and 3 bases from J, with 6 bases in between. The CDR3 coding sequence is TGTGCCAGCAGTTATCCAGACACTGAAGCTTTCTTT. Amino acids: CASSYPDTEAFF.

Only a few counts were recorded for this clonotype. This chain connects TRBV5-4 to TRBJ1-1; 9 nucleotides match TRBD1. After removal of 4 bases from V and 4 bases from J, the junction contained 11 bases not matched to a gene. The CDR3 sequence is 16 residues long. Looked up from germline, CDR1 is SGHNT and CDR2 is YYREEE (reference sequence). The CDR3 sequence is CASSKPGQGVATEAFF. The CDR3 region has the DNA TGTGCCAGCAGCAAACCGGGACAGGGCGTCGCCACTGAAGCTTTCTTT.

V is TRBV6-5 and J is TRBJ1-1, with D tentatively TRBD1 (5 bases). The CDR3 extends over 14 amino acids. The V end was cut by 7 bases, the J end by 1 base, with 13 bases between. Germline CDR1 is MNHEY and CDR2 is SVGAGI. CDR3 sequence (DNA): TGTGCCAGCAACCAACCCGGGGGGAACACTGAAGCTTTCTTT. It encodes CASNQPGGNTEAFF.

V and J are TRBV4-3 and TRBJ2-7, with 10 bases aligning to TRBD1. Germline lookup yields CDR1 LGHNA and CDR2 YSLEER. This CDR3 contains 16 residues. After removal of 4 bases from V and 5 bases from J, the junction contained 11 bases not matched to a gene. CDR3 sequence: CASSPRPGQGTHEQYF. The CDR3 DNA sequence: TGCGCCAGCAGCCCCCGCCCGGGACAGGGGACTCACGAGCAGTACTTC.